The source of this T cell receptor (beta chain) is a study of cytomegalovirus exposure and HLA in healthy donors. Broader study findings: Upon later analysis, TCR association rates were observed to vary by HLA locus, being highest for DRB1 and lowest for HLA-C. There were some V segments, including TRBV6-2 and TRBV6-3, excluded as indistinguishable. Among TCR beta chains, those listed as cytomegalovirus-associated numbered over 150.

Of note for this clone: Its antigen is not identified.

Researchers ran the PCR with 60 Vbeta and 13 Jbeta primers. The data were produced by immunoSEQ multiplex PCR, yet TCRdb's version contains in-frame clones alone and is incomplete. The sample gives roughly 54,000 clones, 70% to 80% of which show up once; approximately 20% is in the top ten. Trimming removed 6 bases at V and 4 bases at J, with 15 bases between. CDR1 is MNHEY and CDR2 is SMNVEV in the germline V gene (reference sequence). CDR3 length: 14 residues. The sequenced sample consisted of PBMCs. This chain uses TRBV27 with TRBJ1-2, with a tentative D call TRBD1 (5 bases). The TCR sequence derives from a woman aged 55-69 years in good health and CMV-seropositive. The CDR3 DNA reads as TGTGCCAGCAGCCAGGGTGCAGACCTCTATGGCTACACCTTC. This sequence encodes CASSQGADLYGYTF.